Shown below are 32 T cell receptor beta chains from a single sample sequenced in a study of blood T cell repertoires in COVID-19. The method was immunoSEQ multiplex PCR; TCRdb's version includes in-frame clones alone and lacks a portion of them. The sample holds more than 200,000 clones, about nine tenths seen once. Sequencing used PBMCs or T cells enriched from blood (not recorded which). The source is a woman in her late teens or twenties who had recovered from COVID-19.

The V gene is TRBV9, the J gene TRBJ2-1; D gene unclear. The V end lost 0 bases, the J end lost 0 bases, and 7 bases lay between the germline ends. CDR1 and CDR2 from the germline V gene are SGDLS and YYNGEE. The CDR3 totals 15 residues. CDR3 coding DNA: TGTGCCAGCAGCGTAGTGGGCAGCTCCTACAATGAGCAGTTCTTC. It yields the protein CASSVVGSSYNEQFF.

This clone was seen more than once but under ten times. The rearrangement uses TRBV6-5 and TRBJ1-5, with 7 bases identical to TRBD1. This CDR3 contains 13 residues. The V gene end was trimmed by 7 bases and the J gene end by 4 bases; junction bases not matched to a gene: 4. Per the germline V gene, CDR1 is MNHEY and CDR2 is SVGAGI. CDR3 loop: CASNGQVNQPQHF. CDR3 DNA: TGTGCCAGCAATGGACAGGTGAATCAGCCCCAGCATTTT.

J is TRBJ2-7 and V is TRBV29-1; D unresolved. The CDR3 has 12 residues. The V gene lost 4 bases and the J gene lost 0 bases, with 7 bases spanning the gap. Looked up from germline, CDR1 is SQVTM and CDR2 is ANQGSEA. CDR3 loop: CSVVVGSYEQYF. CDR3 nucleotides: TGCAGCGTTGTGGTCGGCTCCTACGAGCAGTACTTC.

In its sample, this clone was seen a few times. This chain uses TRBV6-6 with TRBJ1-6; D unclear. This CDR3 is 16 amino acids long. Germline V gene lookup returns CDR1 MNHNY and CDR2 SVGAGI (reference sequence). The V gene lost 5 bases and the J gene lost 0 bases, with 11 bases spanning the gap. The CDR3 bases are TGTGCCAGCAGTCGAGTGGGGAGCTCCTATAATTCACCCCTCCACTTT. Translation gives CASSRVGSSYNSPLHF.

This clone was recorded once. This chain joins TRBV28 and TRBJ1-4; D not resolved. The ends were cut back, 7 bases at V and 1 base at J, with 10 bases in the middle. The germline CDR1 and CDR2 sequences are MDHEN and SYDVKM. The CDR3 covers 14 residues. CDR3 protein: CASTQEGTNEKLFF. The CDR3 nucleotides are TGTGCCAGCACCCAGGAGGGAACTAATGAAAAACTGTTTTTT.

The rearrangement joins TRBV14 to TRBJ2-7, with D perhaps TRBD2 (6 bases). Germline lookup yields CDR1 SGHDN and CDR2 FVKESK. This CDR3 spans 14 amino acids. Trimming removed 4 bases at V and 6 bases at J, with 16 bases between. The CDR3 region is CASSRISGLSEQYF. The CDR3 DNA reads TGTGCCAGCAGCCGTATCTCGGGACTCTCCGAGCAGTACTTC.

This rearrangement joins TRBV15 to TRBJ1-2; D is undetermined. The V gene lost 0 bases and the J gene lost 6 bases, with 14 bases spanning the gap. This CDR3 has 15 residues. Germline lookup yields CDR1 LNHNV and CDR2 YYDKDF (reference sequence). CDR3 amino acids: CATSRDQGGMDGYTF. The CDR3 nucleotides are TGTGCCACCAGCAGAGATCAAGGAGGGATGGATGGCTACACCTTC.

This clone appeared once. V is TRBV27 and J is TRBJ1-5; possible D gene TRBD1, 5 bases. Trimming removed 3 bases at V and 7 bases at J, with 16 bases between. Germline CDR1 and CDR2: MNHEY and SMNVEV (reference sequence). The CDR3 has 15 residues. As DNA, the CDR3 is TGTGCCAGCAGTTTCTACTATCAAGGGGAACAGCCCCAGCATTTT. It codes for CASSFYYQGEQPQHF.

V gene TRBV7-3 combines with J gene TRBJ2-3, with D possibly being TRBD1 (6 bases). V was shortened by 8 bases and J by 6 bases, with 9 bases between the two germline ends. Per germline, CDR1 SGHTA and CDR2 FQGTGA. The CDR3 runs to 11 residues. DNA for the CDR3: TGTGCCAGCGGCCAGGGGGATACGCAGTATTTT. It specifies CASGQGDTQYF.

The V call is TRBV9, the J call TRBJ2-3; D might be TRBD1 (5 bases). Germline V CDR1 and CDR2: SGDLS, YYNGEE. This CDR3 spans 16 amino acids. V was shortened by 3 bases and J by 3 bases, with 17 bases between the two germline ends. In nucleotides, the CDR3 is TGTGCCAGCAGCGACAAGTCCCTGGGGCTAACAGATACGCAGTATTTT. Translated, it gives CASSDKSLGLTDTQYF.

V usage is TRBV18 and J usage is TRBJ1-1; D is unresolved. Per the germline V gene, CDR1 is KGHSH and CDR2 is LQKENI. The CDR3 covers 16 residues. V lost 0 bases and J 0 bases, leaving 11 bases between the germline ends. CDR3 protein: CASSPPGTGMNTEAFF. CDR3 nucleotides: TGTGCCAGCTCACCACCGGGTACGGGGATGAACACTGAAGCTTTCTTT.

CDR3 region: CASSLQGALGNTIYF. CDR3 bases: TGTGCCAGCAGTTTACAGGGGGCTCTGGGAAACACCATATATTTT. This chain links TRBV28 with TRBJ1-3, with 8 bases identical to TRBD1. V trimming: 2 bases; J trimming: 4 bases; junction bases outside the gene matches: 4. The CDR3 runs 15 residues. The germline CDR1 and CDR2 sequences are MDHEN and SYDVKM.

The chain is built from TRBV18 and TRBJ2-7; 8 nucleotides align to TRBD1. The CDR3 has 15 amino acids. Germline V gene sequence: CDR1 KGHSH, CDR2 LQKENI. J gave up 0 bases and V 3 bases, and 4 bases lay outside the gene matches. This chain's CDR3 is CASSPRQGSSYEQYF. The CDR3 DNA reads TGTGCCAGCTCACCTAGACAGGGGAGCTCCTACGAGCAGTACTTC.

The chain uses TRBV24-1 and TRBJ1-2; D is unclear. The V end was cut by 5 bases, the J end by 0 bases, with 6 bases between. In germline, CDR1 is KGHDR, CDR2 SFDVKD. There are 13 residues in the CDR3. CDR3 loop: CATSVTANYGYTF. CDR3 nucleotides: TGTGCCACCAGTGTAACAGCTAACTATGGCTACACCTTC.

This chain links TRBV2 with TRBJ2-1; TRBD1 matches at 9 bases. Germline CDR1 and CDR2: SNHLY and FYNNEI. This CDR3 spans 15 amino acids. V was clipped by 5 bases and J by 7 bases; unmatched bases: 9. The CDR3 protein is CASSYQTGGYNEQFF. CDR3 nucleotide sequence: TGTGCCAGCAGTTACCAGACAGGGGGTTATAATGAGCAGTTCTTC.

This sequence joins TRBV5-5 and TRBJ2-7; D not resolved. Germline CDR1 reads SGHKS; CDR2 reads YYEKEE (reference sequence). The CDR3 is 12 residues long. Trimming took 2 bases from V and 2 from J, leaving 5 bases between them. The CDR3 bases are TGTGCCAGCAGCTTCCTAACCTACGAGCAGTACTTC. It translates to CASSFLTYEQYF.

J is TRBJ2-1 and V is TRBV5-5; 10 positions match TRBD2. The CDR3 is 17 residues long. Germline CDR1 and CDR2: SGHKS and YYEKEE (reference sequence). Trimming took 4 bases from V and 8 from J; bases not matched to a gene: 15. The CDR3 spells CASSTGPSSGGLDEQFF. CDR3 coding DNA: TGTGCCAGCAGCACCGGACCCTCTAGCGGGGGTTTGGATGAGCAGTTCTTC. Filled out from reference TRBV5-5 and TRBJ2-1, the complete variable domain reads DAGVTQSPTHLIKTRGQQVTLRCSPISGHKSVSWYQQVLGQGPQFIFQYYEKEERGRGNFPDRFSARQFPNYSSELNVNALLLGDSALYLCASSTGPSSGGLDEQFFGPGTRLTVL.

V and J are TRBV6-5 and TRBJ2-5, with D hard to call. Germline loops: CDR1 MNHEY, CDR2 SVGAGI. This CDR3 is built from 11 residues. V dropped 7 bases and J dropped 5 bases, with 8 bases sitting between them. CDR3 sequence (DNA): TGTGCCAGCACAAACTGGGAGACCCAGTACTTC. Its protein product is CASTNWETQYF.

The gene calls are TRBV3-1 (or the pseudogene TRBV3-2) and TRBJ1-1; 7 bases are a match to TRBD1. The CDR3 has 14 residues. CDR1 and CDR2 from the germline V gene are LGHDT and YNNKEL (reference sequence). After removal of 4 bases from V and 9 bases from J, the junction contained 11 bases not matched to a gene. The CDR3 protein is CASSRFTGTDKAFF. Written as DNA, the CDR3 is TGTGCCAGCAGCCGCTTTACCGGGACAGATAAAGCTTTCTTT.

The chain uses TRBV28 and TRBJ1-4; 8 bases fit TRBD1. Germline assignment: CDR1 MDHEN and CDR2 SYDVKM. The CDR3 spans 16 residues. J gave up 7 bases and V 1 base, and 8 bases lay outside the gene matches. This chain's CDR3 is CASSLSTGGIREKLFF. The CDR3 nucleotides are TGTGCCAGCAGTTTATCTACAGGGGGTATACGTGAAAAACTGTTTTTT. Looking up the rest from reference TRBV28 and TRBJ1-4 gives the full variable domain: DVKVTQSSRYLVKRTGEKVFLECVQDMDHENMFWYRQDPGLGLRLIYFSYDVKMKEKGDIPEGYSVSREKKERFSLILESASTNQTSMYLCASSLSTGGIREKLFFGSGTQLSVL.

The rearrangement joins TRBV18 to TRBJ2-5; 8 nucleotides agree with TRBD1. This CDR3 is built from 13 residues. Trimming removed 5 bases from V and 3 bases from J; junction bases left unmatched: 2. Germline CDR1 is KGHSH and CDR2 is LQKENI. The CDR3 region is CASSKDREETQYF. CDR3 nucleotides: TGTGCCAGCTCAAAGGACAGGGAAGAGACCCAGTACTTC.

This clone was found once. This chain connects TRBV5-1 to TRBJ1-1; D is uncertain. The CDR3 consists of 15 residues. Germline-derived CDR1 and CDR2 are SGHRS and YFSETQ. The germline V and J ends were trimmed by 0 bases and 1 base, with 10 bases remaining between them. The CDR3 loop is CASSLGGSWNTEAFF. CDR3 bases: TGCGCCAGCAGCTTGGGCGGCAGCTGGAACACTGAAGCTTTCTTT.

The chain combines TRBV12-3 or TRBV12-4 with TRBJ1-5, with D possibly matching TRBD1 (6 bases). The CDR3 has 13 amino acids. V lost 2 bases, J lost 7 bases, and 9 bases lay in between. CDR3 residues: CASSLTQGQPQHF. The CDR3 nucleotides are TGTGCCAGCAGTTTAACACAGGGCCAGCCCCAGCATTTT.

This rearrangement joins TRBV25-1 to TRBJ2-2, with a tentative D call TRBD1 (6 bases). The CDR3 loop spans 14 amino acids. V was pared by 2 bases and J by 5 bases, with 9 bases between. Germline values: CDR1 MGHDK, CDR2 SYGVNS. CDR3 DNA sequence: TGTGCCAGCAGTGAAAGGGGGTCGACCGGGGAGCTGTTTTTT. The encoded protein is CASSERGSTGELFF.

As regards this clone: Its ends do not fully match the called genes, so a read error is possible. This chain connects TRBV6-1 to TRBJ2-7, with 10 bases lining up with TRBD1. Looked up from germline, CDR1 is MNHNS and CDR2 is SASEGT. There are 14 residues in the CDR3. In DNA, the CDR3 is TGTGCCAGCAGCGAAGGGACAGGGGACTACGAGCAGTACTTC. Its protein is CASSEGTGDYEQYF.

The rearrangement links TRBV18 to TRBJ1-1; D not resolved. The CDR3 covers 15 residues. Germline values: CDR1 KGHSH, CDR2 LQKENI. V was cut by 6 bases and J by 5 bases, with 19 bases left in between. In nucleotides, the CDR3 is TGTGCCAGCTCGCTACTACAAGGGCGGGAGACTGAAGCTTTCTTT. Protein sequence: CASSLLQGRETEAFF.

The chain links TRBV5-1 to TRBJ2-3; 14 bases agree with TRBD2. CDR3 length equals 20 residues. Losses at the gene ends were 4 bases for V and 1 base for J; bases not matched to a gene: 14. Germline assignment: CDR1 SGHRS and CDR2 YFSETQ. The CDR3 spells CASSHGRLAGGPLGTDTQYF. The CDR3 coding sequence is TGCGCCAGCAGCCATGGAAGACTAGCGGGGGGGCCCCTCGGCACAGATACGCAGTATTTT.

The gene calls are TRBV14 and TRBJ2-5, with D possibly being TRBD2 (5 bases). CDR3 length: 14 residues. Trimming cost V 1 base and J 5 bases, with 11 bases left between them. Germline V gives CDR1 SGHDN, CDR2 FVKESK. The CDR3 region has the DNA TGTGCCAGCAGCCAAGGGAGCGGACGGGAGACCCAGTACTTC. Its protein product is CASSQGSGRETQYF.

A single count supports this clone. This chain uses TRBV28 with TRBJ1-1; D unresolved. CDR3 size: 8 residues. V lost 10 bases, J lost 6 bases, and 3 bases lay in between. The V gene's germline CDR1 is MDHEN and CDR2 SYDVKM. In nucleotides, the CDR3 is TGTGCCACTTCTGAAGCTTTCTTT. Encoded protein: CATSEAFF.

The V call is TRBV4-2, the J call TRBJ1-1; D might be TRBD1 (5 bases). The CDR3 is 14 residues long. Trimming cost V 2 bases and J 1 base, with 8 bases left between them. Germline loops: CDR1 LGHNA, CDR2 YNFKEQ. The CDR3 sequence: CASSQQTGNTEAFF. For the CDR3, the DNA is TGTGCCAGCAGCCAACAAACAGGGAACACTGAAGCTTTCTTT.

V gene TRBV28 combines with J gene TRBJ1-1, with TRBD1 matching over 11 bases. The CDR3 loop spans 15 amino acids. The V segment lost 6 bases and the J segment 0 bases; nucleotides outside the gene matches: 3. CDR1 MDHEN and CDR2 SYDVKM come from the germline V gene. The CDR3 nucleotides are TGTGCCAGCAGCCCGGGACAGGGGGTGAACACTGAAGCTTTCTTT. This encodes CASSPGQGVNTEAFF.

The rearrangement uses TRBV18 and TRBJ2-7; 9 nucleotides agree with TRBD1. The CDR3 sequence is 15 residues long. Germline-derived CDR1 and CDR2 are KGHSH and LQKENI. V lost 3 bases to trimming and J lost 7 bases; unmatched junction nucleotides: 10. The CDR3 DNA sequence: TGTGCCAGCTCACCGCCGACAGGGGGTTCCCGAGAGCAGTACTTC. Translating it yields CASSPPTGGSREQYF.